This passage covers 24 T cell receptor beta chains from one sample sequenced in a study of T cell responses to AZD1222 COVID-19 vaccine. The assay was immunoSEQ multiplex PCR, and TCRdb's table has in-frame clones only and misses some. The repertoire holds fewer than 180,000 clones, 85% to 95% seen once, with about 1.3% in the top ten. The source material was peripheral blood, sampled on day 0 of AZD1222 vaccination. Receptors were obtained from an adult in good health.

The chain recombines TRBV5-1 with TRBJ1-4; 7 positions match TRBD1. CDR3 length equals 15 residues. With V trimmed by 0 bases and J by 6 bases, 5 bases remained unmatched. Germline CDR1 is SGHRS and CDR2 is YFSETQ. The CDR3 spells CASSLVTGSDEKLFF. The CDR3 nucleotides are TGCGCCAGCAGCTTGGTGACAGGGTCGGATGAAAAACTGTTTTTT.

This sequence joins TRBV27 and TRBJ1-1; D gene unclear. CDR3 length equals 15 residues. V was cut by 5 bases and J by 1 base, with 14 bases left in between. Looked up from germline, CDR1 is MNHEY and CDR2 is SMNVEV (reference sequence). DNA of the CDR3: TGTGCCAGCAGTCTCAACTGGGCAGGGAACACTGAAGCTTTCTTT. This codes for CASSLNWAGNTEAFF.

The V gene is TRBV6-1, the J gene TRBJ2-3, with 13 bases lining up with TRBD2. V dropped 4 bases and J dropped 2; count of bases not matched to a gene: 6. Germline CDR1 and CDR2: MNHNS and SASEGT. The CDR3 is 17 residues long. The chain's CDR3 is CASSATGTSGITDTQYF. DNA of the CDR3: TGTGCCAGCAGTGCCACCGGGACTAGCGGGATCACAGATACGCAGTATTTT.

The chain couples TRBV6-6 to TRBJ1-4; maybe TRBD1 (6 bases). Germline V CDR1 and CDR2: MNHNY, SVGAGI (reference sequence). This CDR3 comprises 16 residues. The ends were cut back, 1 base at V and 3 bases at J, with 12 bases in the middle. The CDR3 bases are TGTGCCAGCAGTTACTGGCAGGGGACGGCTAATGAAAAACTGTTTTTT. Translation: CASSYWQGTANEKLFF.

In its sample, this clone was seen once. The chain recombines TRBV6-5 with TRBJ1-1; possible D gene TRBD1, 6 bases. Trimming removed 4 bases at V and 7 bases at J, with 22 bases between. The CDR3 covers 16 residues. Germline-derived CDR1 and CDR2 are MNHEY and SVGAGI. The CDR3: CASSSYAGRGEGEAFF. DNA for the CDR3: TGTGCCAGCAGTTCCTACGCGGGCAGGGGTGAGGGTGAAGCTTTCTTT.

The genes are TRBV6-1 and TRBJ1-4, with D perhaps TRBD1 (6 bases). Germline assignment: CDR1 MNHNS and CDR2 SASEGT. The CDR3 extends over 14 amino acids. The V gene lost 2 bases and the J gene lost 8 bases, with 12 bases spanning the gap. The CDR3: CASSELITGEKLFF. CDR3 bases: TGTGCCAGCAGTGAACTTATTACAGGGGAAAAACTGTTTTTT.

V usage is TRBV11-2 and J usage is TRBJ2-1; D tentatively reads TRBD1 or TRBD2 (5 bases each). Trimming left V 1 base short and J 7 bases short, with 11 bases between. The length of the CDR3 is 14 residues. CDR1 and CDR2 from the germline V gene are SGHAT and FQNNGV. DNA of the CDR3: TGTGCCAGCAGCTTAGTCGGGACGGGGAATGAGCAGTTCTTC. This translates into CASSLVGTGNEQFF.

This chain links TRBV12-3 or TRBV12-4 with TRBJ1-1; D not certain. The V gene lost 6 bases and the J gene lost 9 bases, with 17 bases spanning the gap. The CDR3 totals 13 residues. CDR3 in amino acids: CASSLSVARQAFF. In DNA, the CDR3 is TGTGCCAGCAGCCTCTCAGTGGCTAGGCAAGCTTTCTTT.

The genes are TRBV15 and TRBJ1-5; the D is unclear. CDR1 and CDR2 from the germline V gene are LNHNV and YYDKDF (reference sequence). CDR3 size: 12 residues. V lost 5 bases and J 5 bases, leaving 7 bases between the germline ends. The DNA of the CDR3 is TGTGCCACCAGCGGCACATATCAGCCCCAGCATTTT. Translating gives CATSGTYQPQHF.

V is TRBV10-3 and J is TRBJ1-1, with 8 bases fitting TRBD1. V dropped 5 bases and J dropped 4; count of bases not matched to a gene: 6. The CDR3 sequence is 14 residues long. Germline CDR1 and CDR2: ENHRY and SYGVKD. CDR3 amino acids: CAISSTDRATEAFF. The CDR3 DNA is TGTGCCATCAGTTCAACGGACAGGGCCACTGAAGCTTTCTTT.

The rearrangement links TRBV6-5 to TRBJ1-2, with 9 nucleotides matching TRBD1. This CDR3 is 14 amino acids long. Trimming cost V 4 bases and J 8 bases; bases outside gene matches: 8. CDR1 and CDR2 from the germline V gene are MNHEY and SVGAGI. CDR3 in DNA: TGTGCCAGCAGTTTCAGGACAGGGGAGGGCGGCTACACCTTC. Translation gives CASSFRTGEGGYTF.

As regards this clone: Mismatch with germline at one junction end may stem from a read error. The chain is built from TRBV5-8 and TRBJ2-5; D ambiguous. The CDR3 extends over 8 amino acids. Germline CDR1 reads SGHTS; CDR2 reads YDEGEE. This CDR3 is CASSKVHF. CDR3 DNA: TGTGCCAGCAGCAAGGTGCACTTC.

This chain connects TRBV11-3 to TRBJ2-1, with 8 bases aligning to TRBD2. V lost 1 base to trimming and J lost 1 base; unmatched junction nucleotides: 3. The germline gives CDR1 SGHNT, CDR2 YENEEA. The CDR3 sequence is 16 residues long. CDR3 loop: CASSLVGGGSYNEQFF. The CDR3 nucleotides read TGTGCCAGCAGCTTAGTCGGCGGGGGGTCCTACAATGAGCAGTTCTTC. Supplemented by reference TRBV11-3 and TRBJ2-1, the full variable domain reads EAGVVQSPRYKIIEKKQPVAFWCNPISGHNTLYWYLQNLGQGPELLIRYENEEAVDDSQLPKDRFSAERLKGVDSTLKIQPAELGDSAVYLCASSLVGGGSYNEQFFGPGTRLTVL.

This clone occurred once. The chain is built from TRBV11-3 and TRBJ2-3; 8 positions match TRBD2. The germline V gene has CDR1 SGHNT and CDR2 YENEEA. The CDR3 loop spans 15 amino acids. Losses at the gene ends were 5 bases for V and 4 bases for J; bases not matched to a gene: 8. CDR3 sequence: CASSPGRGRSDTQYF. CDR3 bases: TGTGCCAGCAGCCCCGGGAGGGGGAGATCAGATACGCAGTATTTT. Drawing the rest from reference TRBV11-3 and TRBJ2-3, the complete variable domain is EAGVVQSPRYKIIEKKQPVAFWCNPISGHNTLYWYLQNLGQGPELLIRYENEEAVDDSQLPKDRFSAERLKGVDSTLKIQPAELGDSAVYLCASSPGRGRSDTQYFGPGTRLTVL.

This chain uses TRBV4-1 with TRBJ2-1, with TRBD2 matching over 7 bases. CDR3 length equals 15 residues. J gave up 3 bases and V 5 bases, and 7 bases lay outside the gene matches. The germline V gene has CDR1 MGHRA and CDR2 YSYEKL. CDR3 sequence: CASSIQLADYNEQFF. Here the CDR3 DNA reads TGCGCCAGCAGCATCCAGCTAGCGGACTACAATGAGCAGTTCTTC.

The chain uses TRBV28 and TRBJ1-2; 10 bases agree with TRBD1. V lost 7 bases, J lost 4 bases, and 3 bases stayed unmatched. In germline, CDR1 is MDHEN, CDR2 SYDVKM. This CDR3 has 13 residues. DNA of the CDR3: TGTGCCAGCATGACAGGGGGCGTCTATGGCTACACCTTC. This encodes CASMTGGVYGYTF.

The rearrangement uses TRBV5-4 and TRBJ2-1; D may match TRBD1 or TRBD2 (5 bases each). This CDR3 has 15 residues. The germline V gene has CDR1 SGHNT and CDR2 YYREEE (reference sequence). V dropped 3 bases and J dropped 8 bases, with 18 bases sitting between them. For the CDR3, the DNA is TGTGCCAGCAGCTCGGGACCCACCCAAGGCGATGAGCAGTTCTTC. Its protein is CASSSGPTQGDEQFF.

This clone turned up a few times. Here the CDR3 reads CASSFGPDSPLHF. The CDR3 region has the DNA TGTGCCAGCAGTTTCGGGCCCGATTCACCCCTCCACTTT. This chain uses TRBV27 with TRBJ1-6; D not certain. Looked up from germline, CDR1 is MNHEY and CDR2 is SMNVEV (reference sequence). Trimming left V 3 bases short and J 8 bases short, with 8 bases between. The CDR3 length is 13 residues.

V usage is TRBV30 and J usage is TRBJ2-5; D perhaps matches TRBD1 (6 bases). V was trimmed by 4 bases and J by 1 base, leaving 13 bases between them. From germline, CDR1 is GTSNPN and CDR2 SVGIG (reference sequence). The CDR3 covers 14 residues. The CDR3 DNA reads TGTGCCTGGATAATTCAGGGGATCCAAGAGACCCAGTACTTC. Translation gives CAWIIQGIQETQYF.

The rearrangement links TRBV29-1 to TRBJ2-2; D unclear. The CDR3 extends over 15 amino acids. The germline V and J ends were trimmed by 7 bases and 6 bases, with 21 bases remaining between them. Germline assignment: CDR1 SQVTM and CDR2 ANQGSEA. DNA for the CDR3: TGCAGCGCGAACCAGGACCCACCCCTCCCCGGGGAGCTGTTTTTT. Amino acid sequence: CSANQDPPLPGELFF.

V is TRBV29-1 and J is TRBJ2-7; TRBD1 agrees at 9 bases. This CDR3 is built from 13 residues. Germline trimming cut 7 bases from V and 5 bases from J; bases unmatched to any gene: 9. Germline V gives CDR1 SQVTM, CDR2 ANQGSEA. The chain's CDR3 is CSAWGQGPHEQYV. CDR3 coding DNA: TGCAGCGCATGGGGACAGGGTCCCCACGAGCAGTACGTC.

The V gene is TRBV7-9, the J gene TRBJ1-6, with TRBD1 identical over 9 bases. This CDR3 spans 15 amino acids. V lost 5 bases and J lost 7; bases outside the gene matches: 6. Germline V lookup: CDR1 SEHNR, CDR2 FQNEAQ (reference sequence). The DNA for the CDR3 is TGTGCCAGCAGCCTGGGGGACAGGGTCAATTCACCCCTCCACTTT. Amino acids: CASSLGDRVNSPLHF.

V and J are TRBV30 and TRBJ2-1; possible D gene TRBD1, 5 bases. With 2 bases removed from V and 8 bases from J, the gap between germline ends came to 13 bases. This CDR3 comprises 13 residues. The germline V gene encodes CDR1 GTSNPN and CDR2 SVGIG (reference sequence). This CDR3 is CAWSPQGFDEQFF. The CDR3 coding sequence is TGTGCCTGGAGTCCGCAGGGTTTCGATGAGCAGTTCTTC.

This clone was observed once. The chain joins TRBV6-4 to TRBJ2-3; TRBD1 matches at 10 bases. V trimming: 3 bases; J trimming: 0 bases; junction bases outside the gene matches: 0. The CDR3 has 15 residues. Per the germline V gene, CDR1 is MRHNA and CDR2 is SNTAGT. CDR3 nucleotide sequence: TGTGCCAGCAGTGAGGGACAGGGGAGCACAGATACGCAGTATTTT. This encodes CASSEGQGSTDTQYF.